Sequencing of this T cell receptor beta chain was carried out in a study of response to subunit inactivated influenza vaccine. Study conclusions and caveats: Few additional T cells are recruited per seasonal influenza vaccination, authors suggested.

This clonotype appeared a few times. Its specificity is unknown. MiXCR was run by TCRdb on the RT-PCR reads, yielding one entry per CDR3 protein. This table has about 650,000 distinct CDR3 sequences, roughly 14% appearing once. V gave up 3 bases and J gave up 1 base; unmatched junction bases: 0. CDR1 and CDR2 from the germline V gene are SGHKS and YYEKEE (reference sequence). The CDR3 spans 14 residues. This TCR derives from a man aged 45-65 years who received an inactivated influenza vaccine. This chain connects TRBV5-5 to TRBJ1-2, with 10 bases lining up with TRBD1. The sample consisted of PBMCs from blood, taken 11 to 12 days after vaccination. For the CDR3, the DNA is TGTGCCAGCAGCTGGACAGGGGGTAACTATGGCTACACCTTC. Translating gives CASSWTGGNYGYTF.